This TCR beta chain was obtained from a study of cytomegalovirus exposure and HLA in healthy donors. As for this clone: Antigen unknown.

Trimming took 3 bases from V and 4 from J, leaving 15 bases between them. Germline CDR1 LNHNV, CDR2 YYDKDF (reference sequence). This CDR3 region has 15 residues. Use of 60 Vbeta and 13 Jbeta primers characterized the PCR. TCRdb keeps only in-frame clones here, not all; method: immunoSEQ multiplex PCR. The sample carries fewer than 200,000 clones, about 71% recorded once. Study-wide findings and caveats: In presence/absence analyses, roughly uniform sequencing depth across donors was assumed.

The sample was PBMCs. The origin of this receptor is a man aged 45-65 years in good health and CMV-seronegative. The chain has TRBV15 and TRBJ2-5; no firm D call. CDR3 sequence reads: CATSSPPLTGETQYF. The CDR3 DNA reads as TGTGCCACCAGCAGTCCCCCGCTCACCGGAGAGACCCAGTACTTC.